Included here is one TCR beta chain sequence, with context. The target antigen is unknown. The treatment was: AdE1-LMPpoly-expanded autologous EBV-specific T-cell therapy followed by anti-PD-1 nivolumab. This record comes from a study of EBV T-cell therapy then PD-1 blockade in nasopharyngeal carcinoma. Trimming removed 0 bases at V and 0 bases at J, with 9 bases between. This CDR3 has 15 amino acids. Germline loops: CDR1 SGDLS, CDR2 YYNGEE. Sequencing used immunoSEQ multiplex PCR; TCRdb keeps in-frame clones, though not all of them. The sample contains some 19,000 clones, around 82% of which appear only once.

Specimen: CD8+ T cells from blood, collected at day 33 from a patient whose treatment included autologous EBV-specific T cells and nivolumab. The chain couples TRBV9 to TRBJ1-1; possibly TRBD1 for D (6 bases). The TCR sequence derives from a man aged 35 to 55 with nasopharyngeal carcinoma. CDR3 in DNA: TGTGCCAGCAGCGTAGAAGGGGGGTTGAACACTGAAGCTTTCTTT. Protein product: CASSVEGGLNTEAFF. Full variable domain (missing parts from reference TRBV9 and TRBJ1-1): DSGVTQTPKHLITATGQRVTLRCSPRSGDLSVYWYQQSLDQGLQFLIQYYNGEERAKGNILERFSAQQFPDLHSELNLSSLELGDSALYFCASSVEGGLNTEAFFGQGTRLTVV.